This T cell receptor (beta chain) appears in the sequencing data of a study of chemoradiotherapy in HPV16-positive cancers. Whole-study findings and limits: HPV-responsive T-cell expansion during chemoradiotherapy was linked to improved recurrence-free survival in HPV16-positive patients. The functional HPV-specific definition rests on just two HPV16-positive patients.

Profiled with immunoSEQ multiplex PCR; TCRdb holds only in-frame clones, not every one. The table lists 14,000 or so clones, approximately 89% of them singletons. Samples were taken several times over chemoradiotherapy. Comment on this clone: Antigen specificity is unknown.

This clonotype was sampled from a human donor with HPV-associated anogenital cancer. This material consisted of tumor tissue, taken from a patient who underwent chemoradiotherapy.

CDR3 coding DNA: TGTGCCTGGAGTAACCTCTTGGGCACTGAAGCTTTCTTT. This translates into CAWSNLLGTEAFF. This chain uses TRBV30 with TRBJ1-1; D ambiguous. Per germline, CDR1 GTSNPN and CDR2 SVGIG (reference sequence). The length of the CDR3 is 13 residues. V was cut by 2 bases and J by 4 bases, with 11 bases left in between.